Each of the 32 T cell receptor beta chains below was sequenced from the same sample in a study of T cell repertoires in aging, cancer and after chemotherapy. The template was genomic DNA from peripheral blood, not RNA. A mixed TRB-A/B primer pool amplified rearranged TRB by multiplex touch-down PCR. TCRdb re-analysed the multiplex PCR reads in MiXCR, keeping a single row per CDR3 protein. The top ten hold about 50% of the sample, which has around 2,000 distinct CDR3 sequences, under 40% seen once. The specimen was blood. The source is a human donor with a blood cancer.

The CDR3 region is CASSWGRYNEQFF. DNA for the CDR3: TGTGCCAGTTCGTGGGGCAGGTACAATGAGCAGTTCTTC. The chain employs TRBV19 and TRBJ2-1; tentative D call: TRBD1 (5 bases). The CDR3 sequence is 13 residues long. Germline V gene sequence: CDR1 LNHDA, CDR2 SQIVND (reference sequence). Trimming removed 8 bases at V and 4 bases at J, with 12 bases between. Drawing the rest from reference TRBV19 and TRBJ2-1, the complete variable domain is DGGITQSPKYLFRKEGQNVTLSCEQNLNHDAMYWYRQDPGQGLRLIYYSQIVNDFQKGDIAEGYSVSREKKESFPLTVTSAQKNPTAFYLCASSWGRYNEQFFGPGTRLTVL.

The chain combines TRBV20-1 with TRBJ1-4; 7 bases map to TRBD1. This CDR3 spans 19 amino acids. J was trimmed by 0 bases and V by 2 bases; bases with no gene match: 15. Germline CDR1 is DFQATT and CDR2 is SNEGSKA (reference sequence). CDR3 amino acids: CSARLQGLLLQATNEKLFF. The CDR3 DNA is TGCAGTGCTAGACTACAGGGGCTCCTTCTTCAGGCAACTAATGAAAAACTGTTTTTT.

Concerning this clonotype itself: A much more abundant neighbour one base away suggests this may be a read error. The chain employs TRBV29-1 and TRBJ1-2; D is unresolved. Per germline, CDR1 SQVTM and CDR2 ANQGSEA. CDR3 length equals 11 residues. Trimming removed 4 bases at V and 8 bases at J, with 11 bases between. The CDR3 spells CSVVKVSGYTF. CDR3 sequence (DNA): TGCAGCGTTGTAAAAGTTAGCGGCTACACCTTC.

V gene TRBV6-5 combines with J gene TRBJ1-5; D call uncertain. Germline-derived CDR1 and CDR2 are MNHEY and SVGAGI. The CDR3 sequence is 14 residues long. The V end lost 8 bases, the J end lost 4 bases, and 15 bases lay between the germline ends. CDR3 in DNA: TGTGCCAGCGGAGGACGGCGAGGGAATCAGCCCCAGCATTTT. Protein: CASGGRRGNQPQHF.

This chain uses TRBV27 with TRBJ1-5, with TRBD1 as a possible D gene (6 bases). The CDR3 spans 13 residues. Trimming removed 5 bases at V and 6 bases at J, with 11 bases between. Germline CDR1 reads MNHEY; CDR2 reads SMNVEV (reference sequence). The CDR3 sequence: CASSTGRVQPQHF. The CDR3 DNA reads as TGTGCCAGCAGTACAGGGAGGGTTCAGCCCCAGCATTTT.

The chain recombines TRBV6-5 with TRBJ2-1; 9 bases match TRBD1. Germline V CDR1 and CDR2: MNHEY, SVGAGI. J lost 5 bases, V lost 2 bases, and 19 bases had no gene match. The CDR3 contains 20 residues. The CDR3 nucleotides read TGTGCCAGCAGTTACCGCGGGCGGACGACCGGGACAGGGAGGGACAATGAGCAGTTCTTC. It translates to CASSYRGRTTGTGRDNEQFF.

V gene TRBV6-4 combines with J gene TRBJ1-1; no definite D call. CDR1 is MRHNA, CDR2 SNTAGT, per germline. The germline V and J ends were trimmed by 6 bases and 0 bases, with 17 bases remaining between them. CDR3 length: 16 residues. CDR3 protein: CASSSYVSAVNTEAFF. Here the CDR3 DNA reads TGTGCCAGCAGCTCCTACGTCTCGGCGGTGAACACTGAAGCTTTCTTT.

In nucleotides, the CDR3 is TGTGCCAGCAGTTCCGGCCTCCTCGGGAGCTATGGCTACACCTTC. Its translation: CASSSGLLGSYGYTF. V gene TRBV12-3 or TRBV12-4 combines with J gene TRBJ1-2; D gene unclear. The length of the CDR3 is 15 residues. V was shortened by 4 bases and J by 4 bases, with 16 bases between the two germline ends.

The chain couples TRBV6-1 to TRBJ1-2, with unresolved D. Germline V gene data show CDR1 as MNHNS and CDR2 as SASEGT. CDR3 length: 16 amino acids. As DNA, the CDR3 is TGTGTTAGCAGTTACACGACCGCGACCAGTAACTATGGCTACACCTTC. Amino acid sequence: CVSSYTTATSNYGYTF.

This clonotype was counted a few times. This chain links TRBV24-1 with TRBJ2-1; D remains ambiguous. V lost 9 bases to trimming and J lost 0 bases, with 5 bases between them. This CDR3 has 12 residues. Germline V gene data show CDR1 as KGHDR and CDR2 as SFDVKD. The CDR3 loop reads CATGSSYNEQFF. The CDR3 DNA reads TGTGCCACCGGGTCCTCCTACAATGAGCAGTTCTTC.

This clonotype was counted a few times. This chain connects TRBV27 to TRBJ2-7; tentatively, D is TRBD1 or TRBD2 (5 bases each). This CDR3 contains 14 residues. V was pared by 3 bases and J by 0 bases, with 9 bases between. Germline V CDR1 and CDR2: MNHEY, SMNVEV (reference sequence). The CDR3 coding sequence is TGTGCCAGCAGTTTGACCGGGACCTCCTACGAGCAGTACGTC. Amino acid sequence: CASSLTGTSYEQYV.

The genes are TRBV7-9 and TRBJ2-5, with D maybe TRBD2 (5 bases). The V gene's germline CDR1 is SEHNR and CDR2 FQNEAQ (reference sequence). The CDR3 has 17 residues. Trimming removed 1 base from V and 4 bases from J, with 19 bases in between. The CDR3 spells CASSLGHPSGKGETQYF. The DNA for the CDR3 is TGTGCCAGCAGCTTAGGGCACCCAAGCGGCAAGGGAGAGACCCAGTACTTC.

This clonotype is medium-sized within its sample. The rearrangement joins TRBV19 to TRBJ1-6, with no clear D. V gave up 10 bases and J gave up 0 bases, with 13 bases separating them. Germline-derived CDR1 and CDR2 are LNHDA and SQIVND (reference sequence). This CDR3 spans 15 amino acids. The CDR3 coding sequence is TGTGCCACCAGGACCGCGGACTCCTATAATTCACCCCTCCACTTT. As protein: CATRTADSYNSPLHF.

This clonotype has only a few counts. The CDR3 loop reads CASSLGGLAGLTDTQYF. CDR3 in DNA: TGTGCCAGCAGCCTGGGGGGGTTAGCGGGCCTCACAGATACGCAGTATTTT. The chain carries TRBV5-6 and TRBJ2-3; TRBD2 matches at 7 bases. After removal of 4 bases from V and 2 bases from J, the junction contained 13 bases not matched to a gene. This CDR3 contains 17 residues. The V gene's germline CDR1 is SGHDT and CDR2 YYEEEE.

This clonotype was seen a few times. The V call is TRBV10-3, the J call TRBJ2-2, with 8 bases that match TRBD1. The CDR3 has 15 amino acids. Losses at the gene ends were 4 bases for V and 1 base for J; bases not matched to a gene: 2. Germline CDR1 ENHRY, CDR2 SYGVKD. The CDR3 DNA reads as TGTGCCATCAGTGCCGGGACAGGGAACACCGGGGAGCTGTTTTTT. Protein sequence: CAISAGTGNTGELFF.

The chain carries TRBV30 and TRBJ1-4; D unclear. Germline V lookup: CDR1 GTSNPN, CDR2 SVGIG (reference sequence). V was shortened by 0 bases and J by 2 bases, with 7 bases between the two germline ends. The CDR3 has 14 residues. The CDR3 is CAWSVSGTNEKLFF. For the CDR3, the DNA is TGTGCCTGGAGTGTGAGTGGGACTAATGAAAAACTGTTTTTT.

This clonotype was picked up a small number of times. The chain joins TRBV12-3 or TRBV12-4 to TRBJ2-5; D is possibly TRBD2 (7 bases). V was trimmed by 6 bases and J by 4 bases, leaving 18 bases between them. CDR3 length: 15 residues. CDR3 bases: TGTGCCAGCAGCCGCGCCATGGGGGGGCGAGAGACCCAGTACTTC. This translates into CASSRAMGGRETQYF.

The CDR3 region is CASSVSRDNEQFF. The CDR3 DNA is TGTGCCAGCAGCGTATCGAGAGACAATGAGCAGTTCTTC. V is TRBV6-1 and J is TRBJ2-1, with D hard to call. The V end was cut by 6 bases, the J end by 5 bases, with 11 bases between. CDR1 is MNHNS and CDR2 is SASEGT in the germline V gene. There are 13 residues in the CDR3.

In this sample, this clonotype turned up a few times. CDR3 residues: CASSKRGLGTEAFF. The CDR3 DNA follows: TGTGCCAGCAGCAAGAGGGGCTTGGGCACTGAAGCTTTCTTT. V is TRBV6-1 and J is TRBJ1-1, with D possibly matching TRBD1 (5 bases). The V end lost 6 bases, the J end lost 4 bases, and 15 bases lay between the germline ends. Germline V gene data show CDR1 as MNHNS and CDR2 as SASEGT. The CDR3 runs to 14 residues.

On this clonotype: A much larger clone sits a single nucleotide away, making a read error possible. This rearrangement joins TRBV30 to TRBJ1-1, with a tentative D call TRBD1 (5 bases). V shed 2 bases and J shed 4 bases, with 11 bases lying between them. CDR1 and CDR2 from the germline V gene are GTSNPN and SVGIG (reference sequence). The CDR3 spans 13 residues. The CDR3 nucleotides are TGTGCCTGGAGTCTCCAGGGAGGCACTGAAGCTTTCTTT. Translation gives CAWSLQGGTEAFF.

This clonotype is medium-sized (0.01 to 0.1%) within its sample. The chain is built from TRBV6-1 and TRBJ1-2; D is unresolved. V was pared by 3 bases and J by 2 bases, with 4 bases between. This CDR3 spans 12 amino acids. The V gene's germline CDR1 is MNHNS and CDR2 SASEGT. Here the CDR3 reads CASSDRNYGYTF. Here the CDR3 DNA reads TGTGCCAGCAGTGACCGGAACTATGGCTACACCTTC.

By its share, this clonotype is medium-sized. CDR3 protein: CAWSVVTGWVGSYNSPLHF. The CDR3, as DNA: TGTGCCTGGAGTGTCGTGACAGGGTGGGTCGGCTCCTATAATTCACCCCTCCACTTT. V is TRBV30 and J is TRBJ1-6; 7 nucleotides agree with TRBD1. The length of the CDR3 is 19 residues. The J segment lost 0 bases and the V segment lost 0 bases, leaving 11 bases of the junction unmatched. Germline V gene lookup returns CDR1 GTSNPN and CDR2 SVGIG (reference sequence).

In this sample, this clonotype turned up a few times. This chain connects TRBV29-1 to TRBJ1-1; possible D gene TRBD1, 6 bases. The germline V gene encodes CDR1 SQVTM and CDR2 ANQGSEA. The CDR3 length is 14 residues. The CDR3: CSMSVHRANTEAFF. The CDR3 DNA follows: TGCAGTATGTCCGTCCACAGGGCTAACACTGAAGCTTTCTTT.

The rearrangement links TRBV20-1 to TRBJ1-1, with D uncertain. The V end lost 6 bases, the J end lost 5 bases, and 10 bases lay between the germline ends. The length of the CDR3 is 11 residues. From germline, CDR1 is DFQATT and CDR2 SNEGSKA (reference sequence). The DNA for the CDR3 is TGCAGTGCCAGGACTAGTACTGAAGCTTTCTTT. This translates into CSARTSTEAFF.

The chain combines TRBV6-1 with TRBJ2-7; the match to TRBD1 covers 7 bases. The CDR3 spans 13 residues. V shed 5 bases, J shed 3 bases, and the junction held 4 bases outside the gene matches. Looked up from germline, CDR1 is MNHNS and CDR2 is SASEGT. CDR3 residues: CASSPGQRYEQYF. The CDR3 DNA is TGTGCCAGCAGTCCGGGACAGCGCTACGAGCAGTACTTC.

This clonotype was counted between two and nine times. The V gene is TRBV6-5, the J gene TRBJ1-1; TRBD1 is a possible D gene (6 bases). Germline lookup yields CDR1 MNHEY and CDR2 SVGAGI. V was shortened by 1 base and J by 1 base, with 10 bases between the two germline ends. The CDR3 totals 15 residues. Written as DNA, the CDR3 is TGTGCCAGCAGTTACTGGGGGCGTCCGAACACTGAAGCTTTCTTT. Translated, it gives CASSYWGRPNTEAFF.

V gene TRBV5-5 combines with J gene TRBJ1-3; D possibly corresponds to TRBD1 (5 bases). The CDR3 contains 13 residues. Trimming stripped 9 bases from V and 6 bases from J, with 16 bases between. In germline, CDR1 is SGHKS, CDR2 YYEKEE (reference sequence). In DNA form, the CDR3 reads TGTGCCACCTCACCGGACATCCTAAACACCATATATTTT. It is translated as CATSPDILNTIYF. The whole variable domain, filled in from reference TRBV5-5 and TRBJ1-3, reads DAGVTQSPTHLIKTRGQQVTLRCSPISGHKSVSWYQQVLGQGPQFIFQYYEKEERGRGNFPDRFSARQFPNYSSELNVNALLLGDSALYLCATSPDILNTIYFGEGSWLTVV.

The chain combines TRBV5-6 with TRBJ2-7; 8 bases are shared with TRBD2. Losses at the gene ends were 0 bases for V and 2 bases for J; bases not matched to a gene: 13. The CDR3 is 18 residues long. Germline CDR1 reads SGHDT; CDR2 reads YYEEEE. CDR3 loop: CASSLGIPGLGLTYEQYV. DNA for the CDR3: TGTGCCAGCAGCTTGGGGATACCGGGACTAGGTCTGACCTACGAGCAGTACGTC.

The gene calls are TRBV6-2 or TRBV6-3 and TRBJ1-2; tentative D call: TRBD1 (5 bases). Germline V lookup: CDR1 MNHEY, CDR2 SVGEGT. This CDR3 is 12 amino acids long. Trimming removed 10 bases at V and 8 bases at J, with 17 bases between. The CDR3 sequence is CATQNPGIGYTF. DNA of the CDR3: TGTGCCACCCAAAACCCAGGGATCGGCTACACCTTC.

The rearrangement joins TRBV6-1 to TRBJ1-2, with 7 bases aligning to TRBD1. CDR1 and CDR2 from the germline V gene are MNHNS and SASEGT. V gave up 9 bases and J gave up 2 bases; unmatched junction bases: 3. The CDR3 is 12 residues long. The CDR3 loop is CARAGQNYGYTF. The CDR3, as DNA: TGTGCCAGAGCGGGACAGAACTATGGCTACACCTTC.

J is TRBJ1-5 and V is TRBV12-3 or TRBV12-4; TRBD1 aligns across 10 bases. The length of the CDR3 is 17 residues. V dropped 5 bases and J dropped 0; count of bases not matched to a gene: 7. Here the CDR3 DNA reads TGTGCCAGCAGTCTCCGGGACAGGGGTTATAGCAATCAGCCCCAGCATTTT. Residues: CASSLRDRGYSNQPQHF.

This clonotype appeared a few times. The rearrangement joins TRBV6-6 to TRBJ2-2; D is possibly TRBD2 (6 bases). CDR1 and CDR2 from the germline V gene are MNHNY and SVGAGI (reference sequence). Trimming left V 6 bases short and J 7 bases short, with 9 bases between. The CDR3 runs 12 residues. DNA for the CDR3: TGTGCCAGCAGGGCGACTAGCGGGGAGCTGTTTTTT. Protein: CASRATSGELFF.